Included here is one TCR beta chain sequence, with context. CDR3 and TCR beta VDJ profiling relied on genomic DNA as the template. One entry per CDR3 protein, called by TCRdb with MiXCR from the reads. The repertoire holds hundreds of thousands of distinct CDR3 sequences, about two thirds seen once, with more than 3.5% in the top ten. The CDR3 spans 14 residues. Germline CDR1 and CDR2: DFQATT and SNEGSKA (reference sequence). V was pared by 6 bases and J by 0 bases, with 6 bases of the junction left unmatched. These data come from a study of CD8+CD57+ T cells in acquired aplastic anemia. Study-level information: Across the sorted CD4+ and CD8+ cells, DNA amounts averaged roughly 3.5 ug.

The gene calls are TRBV20-1 and TRBJ2-3, with 7 bases identical to TRBD2. This TCR was recovered from a human donor in good health, serving as a control. The sequencing input was sorted CD4+, CD8+, or CD8+CD57+ T cells (not recorded which) from PBMCs. CDR3 residues: CSAPGLPSTDTQYF. The CDR3 bases are TGCAGTGCCCCGGGACTACCGAGCACAGATACGCAGTATTTT.